This record looks at one TCR beta chain sequence and its context. The data were taken from a study of blood T cell repertoires in COVID-19. Turning to the study itself: Material from acute and convalescent COVID-19 was sourced from the United States, Italy and Spain. Sources were T cells, B-cell-depleted T cells, or PBMCs; the material itself was cDNA or gDNA.

Original data processing: Reference gene primer amplification in the assay estimated nucleated cell counts. Sequencing was performed with immunoSEQ multiplex PCR; in TCRdb, only in-frame clones are kept and a portion is missing. That table is the source of V, J and clone size, and D and trimming were worked out from the DNA. The sample comprises around 190,000 clones, about 82% of which are singletons, and about 7% rests with the top ten. The germline V gene has CDR1 MNHNY and CDR2 SVGAGI (reference sequence). The CDR3 contains 15 residues. V lost 5 bases and J 5 bases, leaving 16 bases between the germline ends.

The J gene is TRBJ1-5, the V gene TRBV6-6; no definite D call. The specimen sequenced was peripheral blood. The sequence derives from a man aged 65-85 years with active or convalescent COVID-19. The CDR3 spells CASSIEIRGDQPQHF. CDR3 in DNA: TGTGCCAGCAGTATAGAAATCAGAGGTGATCAGCCCCAGCATTTT.